Each of the 25 T cell receptor beta chains below was sequenced from the same sample in a study of T-cell reconstitution after alpha-beta-depleted transplantation in children. Unique molecular identifiers were built into the TCRbeta library. MiXCR, applied by TCRdb to the PCR reads, yields one record per CDR3 protein. The data contain 330,000 or so distinct CDR3 sequences, over 9% of them singletons. Sequenced material: PBMCs from the stem cell graft donor, taken from the stem cell graft. The receptors stem from a human donor who donated a stem cell graft to a child with acute lymphoblastic leukemia.

This chain joins TRBV20-1 and TRBJ2-7; 8 bases are a match to TRBD2. The length of the CDR3 is 13 residues. The V segment lost 3 bases and the J segment 2 bases; nucleotides outside the gene matches: 3. Germline loops: CDR1 DFQATT, CDR2 SNEGSKA (reference sequence). CDR3 sequence reads: CSARTGLAYEQYF. As DNA, the CDR3 is TGCAGTGCTAGGACGGGACTAGCCTACGAGCAGTACTTC.

The table lists this clonotype with many counts. The rearrangement joins TRBV12-3 or TRBV12-4 to TRBJ2-2; 7 bases line up with TRBD2. This CDR3 has 15 amino acids. V trimming: 2 bases; J trimming: 4 bases; junction bases outside the gene matches: 4. CDR3 amino acids: CASSLSSGLTGELFF. The DNA for the CDR3 is TGTGCCAGCAGTTTATCTAGCGGACTCACCGGGGAGCTGTTTTTT.

This clonotype was recorded at least ten times. V gene TRBV14 combines with J gene TRBJ1-1, with 9 positions matching TRBD1. Germline V gives CDR1 SGHDN, CDR2 FVKESK. The CDR3 extends over 13 amino acids. With 4 bases clipped from V and 4 bases from J, the junction kept 1 base outside the gene matches. CDR3 nucleotides: TGTGCCAGCAGCCTACAGGGGGCCACTGAAGCTTTCTTT. This sequence encodes CASSLQGATEAFF.

The V and J genes are TRBV7-9 and TRBJ2-7; D is perhaps TRBD1 or TRBD2 (6 bases each). Trimming took 2 bases from V and 3 from J, leaving 14 bases between them. In germline, CDR1 is SEHNR, CDR2 FQNEAQ (reference sequence). The CDR3 loop spans 15 amino acids. The CDR3 nucleotides are TGTGCCAGCAGCTTAAACGGGGGCAGGGGCTACGAGCAGTACTTC. Amino acid sequence: CASSLNGGRGYEQYF.

V and J are TRBV7-2 and TRBJ2-3, with D possibly called TRBD1 or TRBD2 (5 bases each). The germline V gene encodes CDR1 SGHTA and CDR2 FQGNSA. The V end was cut by 7 bases, the J end by 1 base, with 21 bases between. The CDR3 covers 17 residues. CDR3 loop: CASTPGPRPMGTDTQYF. The CDR3 DNA follows: TGTGCCAGCACCCCGGGACCCCGACCTATGGGCACAGATACGCAGTATTTT.

This clonotype has only one observation. With a much larger clone just one base away, this may be a read error. The V gene is TRBV5-1, the J gene TRBJ2-5; D possibly corresponds to TRBD2 (5 bases). The CDR3 extends over 14 amino acids. The germline V gene has CDR1 SGHRS and CDR2 YFSETQ. The V end lost 6 bases, the J end lost 0 bases, and 12 bases lay between the germline ends. The CDR3 DNA sequence: TGCGCCAGCATCCGACTATCTTACCAAGAGACCCAGTACTTC. It codes for CASIRLSYQETQYF.

With regard to this clonotype: The final CDR3 position lacks the conserved phenylalanine or tryptophan, pointing to a likely read error. CDR3 nucleotides: TGCAGTGCTAGAGGACAGGTTCTCTACAATGAGCAGTTCTCC. Translated: CSARGQVLYNEQFS. The chain uses TRBV20-1 and TRBJ2-1, with D possibly TRBD1 on 6 matching bases. Per the germline V gene, CDR1 is DFQATT and CDR2 is SNEGSKA (reference sequence). The CDR3 consists of 14 residues. The V end lost 1 base, the J end lost 3 bases, and 10 bases lay between the germline ends.

The V and J genes are TRBV6-5 and TRBJ2-7; perhaps TRBD1 as D (6 bases). Germline lookup yields CDR1 MNHEY and CDR2 SVGAGI. This CDR3 has 17 amino acids. V was clipped by 0 bases and J by 2 bases, with 17 bases between them. CDR3 sequence: CASSYSGPQGQAYEQYF. The CDR3 DNA follows: TGTGCCAGCAGTTACTCGGGGCCACAGGGTCAAGCCTACGAGCAGTACTTC.

V gene TRBV27 combines with J gene TRBJ1-5; D is unclear. The V gene's germline CDR1 is MNHEY and CDR2 SMNVEV (reference sequence). The CDR3 runs to 15 residues. Trimming left V 5 bases short and J 0 bases short, with 11 bases between. As DNA, the CDR3 is TGTGCCAGCAGTCTCTCAGAGTATAGCAATCAGCCCCAGCATTTT. This sequence encodes CASSLSEYSNQPQHF.

This clonotype was seen only a few times. The chain carries TRBV7-2 and TRBJ2-1, with D tentatively TRBD1 (5 bases). This CDR3 spans 16 amino acids. Trimming stripped 1 base from V and 6 bases from J, with 16 bases between. Looked up from germline, CDR1 is SGHTA and CDR2 is FQGNSA. The CDR3 bases are TGTGCCAGCAGCTTAGGAGGCAGGGTGGTGATCAATGAGCAGTTCTTC. This sequence encodes CASSLGGRVVINEQFF.

The DNA for the CDR3 is TGTGCCAGCAGTGAGGACACTGAAGCTTTCTTT. Translated, it gives CASSEDTEAFF. The rearrangement joins TRBV12-3 or TRBV12-4 to TRBJ1-1; D unresolved. Between the trimmed V and J ends, which lost 5 bases and 3 bases, there was a span of 4 bases. The CDR3 is 11 residues long.

This clonotype was seen a handful of times. The J gene is TRBJ2-3, the V gene TRBV5-5; weak D call: TRBD1 (6 bases). The germline CDR1 and CDR2 sequences are SGHKS and YYEKEE (reference sequence). The CDR3 loop spans 15 amino acids. Trimming took off 3 bases at V and 4 bases at J, with 15 bases between the two ends. DNA of the CDR3: TGTGCCAGCAGCTGGATGAGGGCAGGGGCAGATACGCAGTATTTT. Residues: CASSWMRAGADTQYF.

This clonotype was found a few times. This chain joins TRBV12-3 or TRBV12-4 and TRBJ2-7, with D maybe TRBD2 (6 bases). The CDR3 runs 13 residues. Trimming took 8 bases from V and 2 from J, leaving 13 bases between them. CDR3 bases: TGTGCCAGCGGCGGGACGGCCACCTACGAGCAGTACTTC. Translation: CASGGTATYEQYF.

This clonotype was seen more than once but under ten times. A junction boundary mismatches the germline segment, possibly from a read error. This rearrangement joins TRBV28 to TRBJ2-4; 10 positions agree with TRBD1. This CDR3 is built from 14 residues. Germline V gene data show CDR1 as MDHEN and CDR2 as SYDVKM. The CDR3 region is CASRGQGDKNSQYF. The CDR3 region has the DNA TGTGCCAGCAGAGGACAGGGGGACAAAAACAGTCAGTACTTC.

The sample holds a few counts of this clonotype. J is TRBJ2-1 and V is TRBV7-2; TRBD2 agrees at 11 bases. Per the germline V gene, CDR1 is SGHTA and CDR2 is FQGNSA. The V and J ends lost 2 bases and 9 bases, in that order; junction bases with no gene match: 12. This CDR3 has 17 amino acids. The CDR3 nucleotides are TGTGCCAGCAGCTTATTCCCCCAGAAACTAGCGGGAGCTGAGCAGTTCTTC. Amino acids: CASSLFPQKLAGAEQFF. The full variable domain, with the rest looked up from reference TRBV7-2 and TRBJ2-1, is GAGVSQSPSNKVTEKGKDVELRCDPISGHTALYWYRQSLGQGLEFLIYFQGNSAPDKSGLPSDRFSAERTGGSVSTLTIQRTQQEDSAVYLCASSLFPQKLAGAEQFFGPGTRLTVL.

This chain uses TRBV7-9 with TRBJ2-7; 10 nucleotides match TRBD1. The V segment lost 6 bases and the J segment 4 bases; nucleotides outside the gene matches: 9. CDR1 is SEHNR and CDR2 is FQNEAQ in the germline V gene (reference sequence). The CDR3 totals 15 residues. The chain's CDR3 is CASSFTGTGVYEQYF. In DNA, the CDR3 is TGTGCCAGCAGTTTTACCGGGACAGGGGTGTACGAGCAGTACTTC.

The chain combines TRBV20-1 with TRBJ2-7; 8 bases align to TRBD2. Looked up from germline, CDR1 is DFQATT and CDR2 is SNEGSKA (reference sequence). The V and J ends lost 7 bases and 4 bases, in that order; junction bases with no gene match: 9. The CDR3 is 13 amino acids. The CDR3 spells CSVPGLGWYEQYF. CDR3 sequence (DNA): TGCAGTGTTCCGGGACTAGGGTGGTACGAGCAGTACTTC.

The chain is built from TRBV7-8 and TRBJ2-1; 9 bases fit TRBD1. This CDR3 contains 15 residues. The V gene's germline CDR1 is SGHVS and CDR2 FQNEAQ. V shed 8 bases, J shed 1 base, and the junction held 6 bases outside the gene matches. The CDR3 region has the DNA TGTGCCAGCTACAAACAGGGGGCTTCCTACAATGAGCAGTTCTTC. As protein: CASYKQGASYNEQFF.

This chain connects TRBV6-6 to TRBJ1-5; possibly TRBD1 for D (5 bases). Trimming removed 5 bases at V and 6 bases at J, with 8 bases between. Per the germline V gene, CDR1 is MNHNY and CDR2 is SVGAGI (reference sequence). The CDR3 contains 12 residues. The CDR3 sequence is CASSGGVQPQHF. CDR3 nucleotide sequence: TGTGCCAGCAGTGGGGGGGTTCAGCCCCAGCATTTT.

A remark on this clonotype: This may be a read error, as it is one base from a much larger clone. The V call is TRBV12-3 or TRBV12-4, the J call TRBJ2-1; 8 bases are shared with TRBD2. This CDR3 contains 16 residues. Germline trimming cut 1 base from V and 9 bases from J; bases unmatched to any gene: 11. This CDR3 is CASSLGLPGGGAEQFF. The CDR3 DNA sequence: TGTGCCAGCAGTTTAGGACTACCGGGAGGGGGGGCTGAGCAGTTCTTC.

This chain links TRBV5-1 with TRBJ1-5; D not certain. Germline V lookup: CDR1 SGHRS, CDR2 YFSETQ. The CDR3 consists of 15 residues. Trimming pared 0 bases from V and 3 bases from J, leaving 10 bases between. CDR3 coding DNA: TGCGCCAGCAGCTTGGCCGGGAGTTACAATCAGCCCCAGCATTTT. Translated: CASSLAGSYNQPQHF.

This clonotype was seen more than once but under ten times. The chain links TRBV9 to TRBJ1-1, with 9 nucleotides matching TRBD1. Germline assignment: CDR1 SGDLS and CDR2 YYNGEE. Trimming at V came to 4 bases and at J to 2 bases, leaving 9 bases not matched to a gene. The CDR3 consists of 16 residues. CDR3 sequence (DNA): TGTGCCAGCAGCTCAGGGACAGGGTCGTATAACACTGAAGCTTTCTTT. Translation gives CASSSGTGSYNTEAFF.

This clonotype was counted many times. The chain joins TRBV7-2 to TRBJ1-1; D perhaps matches TRBD1 (6 bases). Trimming took off 1 base at V and 0 bases at J, with 12 bases between the two ends. The CDR3 consists of 16 residues. CDR1 is SGHTA, CDR2 FQGNSA, per germline. The CDR3 spells CASSLDRGDLNTEAFF. The CDR3 nucleotides are TGTGCCAGCAGCTTAGATAGGGGGGACTTGAACACTGAAGCTTTCTTT.

The chain carries TRBV24-1 and TRBJ2-5; D may match TRBD1 or TRBD2 (5 bases each). V was pared by 1 base and J by 4 bases, with 18 bases between. The CDR3 sequence is 17 residues long. Germline lookup yields CDR1 KGHDR and CDR2 SFDVKD. The CDR3 sequence: CATSDFSRTGPPETQYF. In nucleotides, the CDR3 is TGTGCCACCAGTGATTTTAGTCGTACGGGGCCCCCAGAGACCCAGTACTTC.

The chain links TRBV4-2 to TRBJ2-1; D perhaps matches TRBD1 (6 bases). V was clipped by 3 bases and J by 2 bases, with 17 bases between them. This CDR3 is 17 amino acids long. CDR1 is LGHNA, CDR2 YNFKEQ, per germline. This chain's CDR3 is CASSQEQGSLTYNEQFF. The DNA for the CDR3 is TGTGCCAGCAGCCAGGAACAGGGTTCACTTACCTACAATGAGCAGTTCTTC.